Each of the 3 T cell receptor beta chains below was sequenced from the same sample in a study of T-cell reconstitution after alpha-beta-depleted transplantation in children. The authors prepared the TCRbeta library with unique molecular identifiers. A single record per CDR3 protein comes from TCRdb applying MiXCR to the PCR reads. The table includes 300,000 to 400,000 distinct CDR3 sequences, roughly 15% detected once. Sequencing was performed on PBMCs, mostly from graft donor cells, taken 360 days after TCRalphabeta/CD19-depleted stem cell transplant. The receptors were gathered from a male patient aged 2-10 years who had a stem cell transplant for acute lymphoblastic leukemia, so the T cells may come from the graft donor.

V gene TRBV7-2 combines with J gene TRBJ1-3, with D possibly being TRBD1 (6 bases). Germline V gene lookup returns CDR1 SGHTA and CDR2 FQGNSA. The germline V and J ends were trimmed by 2 bases and 0 bases, with 8 bases remaining between them. This CDR3 has 15 residues. CDR3 sequence: CASSLQGSSGNTIYF. CDR3 coding DNA: TGTGCCAGCAGCTTACAGGGGAGCTCTGGAAACACCATATATTTT.

This clonotype was seen many times. The CDR3 coding sequence is TGCAGCGTTGAAGTGGACAGGGGAACGGAGACCCAGTACTTC. This translates into CSVEVDRGTETQYF. This chain links TRBV29-1 with TRBJ2-5, with 9 positions matching TRBD1. V trimming: 1 base; J trimming: 5 bases; junction bases outside the gene matches: 5. The CDR3 runs 14 residues. CDR1 is SQVTM and CDR2 is ANQGSEA in the germline V gene.

This clonotype was counted a few times. The chain carries TRBV4-1 and TRBJ2-5; no reliable D call. Germline-derived CDR1 and CDR2 are MGHRA and YSYEKL. The CDR3 has 15 residues. The V end lost 2 bases, the J end lost 4 bases, and 14 bases lay between the germline ends. The CDR3 loop is CASSQILTLPETQYF. CDR3 in DNA: TGCGCCAGCAGCCAAATATTGACTCTACCAGAGACCCAGTACTTC.